This T cell receptor beta chain was recorded in a study of beta chain features in type 1 diabetes. This clone appeared a few times. Antigen unknown. Germline CDR1 reads MDHEN; CDR2 reads SYDVKM. Trimming took 6 bases from V and 2 from J; bases not matched to a gene: 8. This CDR3 has 15 amino acids. The authors reverse transcribed all of the isolated RNA, so sequencing captured expressed TCRB transcripts. Produced via immunoSEQ multiplex PCR; TCRdb's table is partial and in-frame only. The sample has about 280,000 clones; around 16% are singletons. Whole-study findings and limits: People with Type 1 diabetes carried modestly yet significantly shorter TCRB CDR3s in all four CD4+ subsets.

Source material: naive CD4+ T cells from blood. This clonotype originated in a man in his late teens or twenties with type 1 diabetes. The rearrangement uses TRBV28 and TRBJ2-3; TRBD1 aligns across 7 bases. CDR3 residues: CASRPGTAITDTQYF. DNA of the CDR3: TGTGCCAGCAGACCGGGGACAGCTATCACAGATACGCAGTATTTT.